This T cell receptor (beta chain) was recovered during a study of blood T cell repertoires in COVID-19 (dated by TCRdb to between 2020 and 2021). About the full investigation: The collaborator samples originated in the United States, Italy and Spain and spanned the acute and convalescent phases of COVID-19. Deeply sampled blood TCRbeta repertoires from subjects exposed to, actively infected with, or recovered from COVID-19 were included in the dataset. Where HLA class I and class II types were available, the types were taken from metadata supplied by the sample provider, not from assay-based typing. The repertoires were released in a freely available public database intended as a resource for research on the immune response to SARS-CoV-2. Sample metadata almost always included a de-identified subject ID, COVID-19 status, age in years and sex. The samples were drawn from two sources: the first 160 participants of the ongoing ImmuneRACE study, and fewer than 1,500 subjects contributed by 6 global collaborators. The material from the prospective study consisted of cDNA or gDNA derived from T cells, B-cell-depleted T cells, or PBMCs.

The immunoSEQ Assay, a bias-controlled multiplex PCR, was used to amplify TCRbeta CDR3 regions from genomic DNA. As for the authors' bioinformatics: The number of nucleated cells in each sample was estimated from the amplification of reference gene primers within the assay. Sequence reads were collapsed and filtered to measure the absolute abundance of every unique TCRbeta CDR3 rearrangement. For each sample, productive Simpson clonality was calculated as the square root of Simpson's diversity index over productive rearrangements. TCRdb retrieved this table from immuneACCESS and kept in-frame rearrangements only. Not all clones are present; in checked studies, unresolved V genes account for under half, and no reason is known for the remainder. The DNA was the basis for D and trimming; V, J and clone size are from that table. This sample is represented by around 340,000 clones; roughly 86% of them were singletons. The top ten hold just over 1% of the sample.

To note about this clone: Its antigen is currently not known. Base qualities are not provided; no much larger clone lies one nucleotide away.

From the cysteine through the phenylalanine, the CDR3 covers 14 amino acids. CDR3 DNA only is kept here, 42 bases in frame from base 1. CDR1 is given as MNHNY and CDR2 as SVGAGI, both from the germline V gene (reference sequence). At the junction V is shortened by 11 bases and J by 2 bases; bases outside the gene matches: 9. The paper as a whole reports these results and caveats: The quantity of clinical and demographic metadata differed by source and by participant and was supplied without curation.

Participants in the prospective study were aged roughly 18 to 89 years, lived in about two dozen United States geographic areas, and enrolled through a virtual design. In the prospective study, participants were assigned to cohorts based on the clinical history participants reported in a screening survey and a study questionnaire. Exposed participants were defined as having been in contact with someone with a PCR-confirmed or clinician-diagnosed COVID-19 case within 2 weeks of study entry. Each participant in the prospective study had whole blood, serum and a nasopharyngeal or oropharyngeal swab collected by mobile phlebotomists. Participants in the prospective study had the option to provide additional blood draws and questionnaires over a roughly two-month period. Before DNA extraction, prospective study blood samples were shipped either frozen or at room temperature.

Recombination connected TRBV6-6 to TRBJ2-7; 10 bases in the middle match TRBD1. The receptor was isolated from a woman aged 25 to 39 who had been exposed to COVID-19. Sequences were obtained from PBMCs or T cells enriched from blood (not recorded which). Here the CDR3 is given as CAAQTGTGAYEQYF. The bases read TGTGCCGCCCAAACGGGGACAGGGGCCTACGAGCAGTACTTC.